This T cell receptor beta chain was captured in a study of CD8 T cells in Susac syndrome. Reverse transcription used roughly 0.5 to 1 ug RNA and random hexamers. Each CDR3 protein gets one entry after TCRdb re-called the immunoSEQ multiplex PCR reads with MiXCR. The table records some 300,000 distinct CDR3 sequences, roughly 85% of them present only once. CDR1 LGHNA and CDR2 YSLEER come from the germline V gene. J was trimmed by 3 bases and V by 0 bases; bases with no gene match: 1. The CDR3 extends over 14 amino acids. This sequence joins TRBV4-3 and TRBJ1-2; 7 positions match TRBD1. The material sequenced was CD8+ T cells from PBMCs. This clonotype was obtained from a human donor with multiple sclerosis. The chain's CDR3 is CASSQDDRDYGYTF. CDR3 nucleotides: TGCGCCAGCAGCCAAGATGACAGGGACTATGGCTACACCTTC.